The present T cell receptor (beta chain) was sequenced within a study of early T cells in non-severe SARS-CoV-2 infection. Whole-study context: Chains were unpaired, as sequencing was done on bulk RNA from unsorted whole blood.

One entry per CDR3 protein results from TCRdb running MiXCR on the 5' RACE reads. The sample has tens of thousands of distinct CDR3 sequences; around 15% are singletons. CDR1 DFQATT and CDR2 SNEGSKA come from the germline V gene (reference sequence). V was trimmed by 1 base and J by 6 bases, leaving 9 bases between them. This CDR3 spans 12 amino acids. Ten or more counts support this clonotype. The TCR comes from an adult who was a healthcare worker with PCR-confirmed SARS-CoV-2 infection or an uninfected control (not recorded which). This chain connects TRBV20-1 to TRBJ1-2, with no clear D. Material: whole blood. DNA for the CDR3: TGCAGTGCTAGAGGGCTGAGCCATGGCTACACCTTC. Amino acids: CSARGLSHGYTF.